A selection of T cell receptor beta chains follows, all from one sample in a study of shared clonotypes between healthy human individuals. Sequenced by immunoSEQ multiplex PCR; TCRdb stores in-frame clones only, minus some. This table holds roughly 1,800,000 clones, less than 95% found once. Sequences were obtained from naive CD8+ T cells sorted from blood. The receptor source for this set is a man younger than 35 in good health. CDR3s include the opening cysteine and the closing phenylalanine or tryptophan. Fields, in order: D gene, J gene, V gene, clone size, CDR3 DNA, CDR3 protein. The D gene is left open where the match is weak. Clone size is not always given. Where it is, it says once, few, many or a class for expanded clones.

d_gene: -
j_gene: TRBJ2-1
v_gene: TRBV5-6
abundance: -
CDR3nt: TGTGCCAGCAGCTTGGTCGCAAACAATGAGCAGTTCTTC
CDR3aa: CASSLVANNEQFF

d_gene: -
j_gene: TRBJ1-1
v_gene: TRBV2
abundance: -
CDR3nt: TGTGCCAGCAACTTACAGGGATACACTGAAGCTTTCTTT
CDR3aa: CASNLQGYTEAFF

d_gene: -
j_gene: TRBJ2-3
v_gene: TRBV30
abundance: -
CDR3nt: TGTGCCTGGGCCTCCACAGATACGCAGTATTTT
CDR3aa: CAWASTDTQYF

d_gene: TRBD2
j_gene: TRBJ2-5
v_gene: TRBV11-2
abundance: -
CDR3nt: TGTGCCAGCAGCTTAGTGGGACTAGAGTACCAAGAGACCCAGTACTTC
CDR3aa: CASSLVGLEYQETQYF

d_gene: -
j_gene: TRBJ2-7
v_gene: TRBV27
abundance: -
CDR3nt: TGTGCCAGCGGGTATTCTCCCTACGAGCAGTACTTC
CDR3aa: CASGYSPYEQYF

d_gene: TRBD1
j_gene: TRBJ2-2
v_gene: TRBV5-1
abundance: -
CDR3nt: TGCGCCAGCCATGGACAGGGCACCGGGGAGCTGTTTTTT
CDR3aa: CASHGQGTGELFF

d_gene: -
j_gene: TRBJ2-2
v_gene: TRBV28
abundance: -
CDR3nt: TGTGCCAGCAGTTTTACGGGTTCCTCCCCCGGGGAGCTGTTTTTT
CDR3aa: CASSFTGSSPGELFF

d_gene: TRBD2
j_gene: TRBJ2-7
v_gene: TRBV6-6
abundance: -
CDR3nt: TGTGCCAGCAGTGCTAGCGGTTCCTACGAGCAGTACTTC
CDR3aa: CASSASGSYEQYF

d_gene: -
j_gene: TRBJ2-6
v_gene: TRBV5-4
abundance: -
CDR3nt: TGTGCCAGCAGCGGGACAGAAACCCTCGGGAGCGTCCTGACTTTC
CDR3aa: CASSGTETLGSVLTF

d_gene: -
j_gene: TRBJ2-5
v_gene: TRBV6-5
abundance: -
CDR3nt: TGTGCCAGCAGTTACTTGGCAGAAGAGACCCAGTACTTC
CDR3aa: CASSYLAEETQYF

d_gene: -
j_gene: TRBJ2-5
v_gene: TRBV2
abundance: -
CDR3nt: TGTGCCAGCAGTAAACCAGGACTAGAGACCCAGTACTTC
CDR3aa: CASSKPGLETQYF

d_gene: -
j_gene: TRBJ1-5
v_gene: TRBV19
abundance: -
CDR3nt: TGTGCCAAAGACGAGTTAAGCAATCAGCCCCAGCATTTT
CDR3aa: CAKDELSNQPQHF

d_gene: TRBD1
j_gene: TRBJ2-7
v_gene: TRBV6-6
abundance: -
CDR3nt: TGTGCCAGCGGACAGGGACTTTACGAGCAGTACTTC
CDR3aa: CASGQGLYEQYF

d_gene: -
j_gene: TRBJ1-1
v_gene: TRBV4-3
abundance: -
CDR3nt: TGCGCCAGCAGCCAAGCTAGAACCGCAAACACTGAAGCTTTCTTT
CDR3aa: CASSQARTANTEAFF

d_gene: TRBD2
j_gene: TRBJ2-3
v_gene: TRBV10-3
abundance: -
CDR3nt: TGTGCCATCAGTGTGACTAGCGGGAGGACAGATACGCAGTATTTT
CDR3aa: CAISVTSGRTDTQYF

d_gene: -
j_gene: TRBJ2-3
v_gene: TRBV7-9
abundance: -
CDR3nt: TGTGCCAGCAGCTTTCCCCTCTCCGACACAGATACGCAGTATTTT
CDR3aa: CASSFPLSDTDTQYF

d_gene: -
j_gene: TRBJ2-5
v_gene: TRBV7-9
abundance: once
CDR3nt: TGTGCCAGCAGCTATTCCGGGGGACCGGAGACCCAGTACTTC
CDR3aa: CASSYSGGPETQYF

d_gene: -
j_gene: TRBJ2-1
v_gene: TRBV5-1
abundance: -
CDR3nt: TGCGCCAGCACCCCGTCGGGAGTGAGCTCCTACAATGAGCAGTTCTTC
CDR3aa: CASTPSGVSSYNEQFF

d_gene: TRBD1
j_gene: TRBJ2-7
v_gene: TRBV9
abundance: -
CDR3nt: TGTGCCAGCAGCCCATCGGACAGGGCAAGCTCCTACGAGCAGTACTTC
CDR3aa: CASSPSDRASSYEQYF

d_gene: -
j_gene: TRBJ2-7
v_gene: TRBV7-2
abundance: -
CDR3nt: TGTGCCAGCAGCTTAGTTCCCTACGAGCAGTACTTC
CDR3aa: CASSLVPYEQYF

d_gene: -
j_gene: TRBJ2-3
v_gene: TRBV30
abundance: -
CDR3nt: TGTGCCTGGAACCTTGCGGGGAGCACAAATACGCAGTATTTT
CDR3aa: CAWNLAGSTNTQYF

d_gene: TRBD2
j_gene: TRBJ2-7
v_gene: TRBV5-4
abundance: once
CDR3nt: TGTGCCAGCAGATCCGGGACTAGCGGGAGTTTAAACGAGCAGTACTTC
CDR3aa: CASRSGTSGSLNEQYF

d_gene: TRBD2
j_gene: TRBJ2-3
v_gene: TRBV7-9
abundance: -
CDR3nt: TGTGCCAGCAGCCCGGGGACTAGCGGGACAGAGAGCACAGATACGCAGTATTTT
CDR3aa: CASSPGTSGTESTDTQYF

d_gene: -
j_gene: TRBJ1-2
v_gene: TRBV6-6
abundance: -
CDR3nt: TGTGCCAGCAGTTACTCGCCGGGGTTCTATGGCTACACCTTC
CDR3aa: CASSYSPGFYGYTF

d_gene: TRBD2
j_gene: TRBJ2-7
v_gene: TRBV6-8
abundance: -
CDR3nt: TGTGCCAGCAGTTACAGGGGGCATGTTGGGACTAGCGGGAGCCCCTACGAGCAGTACTTC
CDR3aa: CASSYRGHVGTSGSPYEQYF

d_gene: -
j_gene: TRBJ1-4
v_gene: TRBV13
abundance: -
CDR3nt: TGTGCCAGCAGCTTAGCCGGGGGTAATGAAAAACTGTTTTTT
CDR3aa: CASSLAGGNEKLFF

d_gene: -
j_gene: TRBJ1-1
v_gene: TRBV30
abundance: -
CDR3nt: TGTGCCTGGAGTGTATGGGGGGGCATCGGTGAAGCTTTCTTT
CDR3aa: CAWSVWGGIGEAFF

d_gene: -
j_gene: TRBJ2-5
v_gene: TRBV4-1
abundance: -
CDR3nt: TGCGCCAGCAGCCAAGATGAAGGGGGGCGTGAAGAGACCCAGTACTTC
CDR3aa: CASSQDEGGREETQYF

d_gene: -
j_gene: TRBJ2-1
v_gene: TRBV5-1
abundance: -
CDR3nt: TGCGCCAGCAGCTTGGGGTTGGCGGCCAACAATGAGCAGTTCTTC
CDR3aa: CASSLGLAANNEQFF

d_gene: -
j_gene: TRBJ2-7
v_gene: TRBV27
abundance: -
CDR3nt: TGTGCCAGCAGTTTACGACAGCTAAGCCTCTCCTACGAGCAGTACTTC
CDR3aa: CASSLRQLSLSYEQYF

d_gene: -
j_gene: TRBJ2-7
v_gene: TRBV5-1
abundance: -
CDR3nt: TGCGCCAGCAGCTTGTTCGGCCCGGAGTACGAGCAGTACTTC
CDR3aa: CASSLFGPEYEQYF

d_gene: -
j_gene: TRBJ2-7
v_gene: TRBV19
abundance: -
CDR3nt: TGTGCCAGTGGGGCTTTTTCTGGGCCCGGATACGAGCAGTACTTC
CDR3aa: CASGAFSGPGYEQYF

d_gene: -
j_gene: TRBJ1-6
v_gene: TRBV7-8
abundance: -
CDR3nt: TGTGCCAGCAGCTTAACAATGACAGATTATAATTCACCCCTCCACTTT
CDR3aa: CASSLTMTDYNSPLHF

d_gene: -
j_gene: TRBJ1-2
v_gene: TRBV27
abundance: -
CDR3nt: TGTGCCAGCAGGAGTACTAACTATGGCTACACCTTC
CDR3aa: CASRSTNYGYTF

d_gene: -
j_gene: TRBJ1-5
v_gene: TRBV6-1
abundance: -
CDR3nt: TGTGCCAGCAGTGAATCGCGGTGGGGGGGAAATTGGAATCAGCCCCAGCATTTT
CDR3aa: CASSESRWGGNWNQPQHF

d_gene: -
j_gene: TRBJ2-7
v_gene: TRBV27
abundance: few
CDR3nt: TGTGCCAGCAGTTTAAACGTCGGGGGAGACTACGAGCAGTACTTC
CDR3aa: CASSLNVGGDYEQYF

d_gene: TRBD1
j_gene: TRBJ1-1
v_gene: TRBV7-9
abundance: once
CDR3nt: TGTGCCAGCAGCGGACAGGGTGGCACTGAAGCTTTCTTT
CDR3aa: CASSGQGGTEAFF

d_gene: TRBD1
j_gene: TRBJ2-7
v_gene: TRBV27
abundance: once
CDR3nt: TGTGCCAGCAGTTTATCCCTCAGACAGGGCACCTACGAGCAGTACTTC
CDR3aa: CASSLSLRQGTYEQYF

d_gene: -
j_gene: TRBJ2-7
v_gene: TRBV18
abundance: -
CDR3nt: TGTGCCAGCTCACGCGCGGGACAGACCCTCGAGCAGTACTTC
CDR3aa: CASSRAGQTLEQYF

d_gene: -
j_gene: TRBJ1-2
v_gene: TRBV5-1
abundance: -
CDR3nt: TGCGCCAGCAGCTTGGCCCCGTCCGCCACTGAGTTAGACTATGGCTACACCTTC
CDR3aa: CASSLAPSATELDYGYTF

d_gene: -
j_gene: TRBJ2-7
v_gene: TRBV9
abundance: -
CDR3nt: TGTGCCAGCAGCGAGGGCGGAGGCTCCTACGAGCAGTACTTC
CDR3aa: CASSEGGGSYEQYF

d_gene: TRBD1
j_gene: TRBJ2-7
v_gene: TRBV6-6
abundance: -
CDR3nt: TGTGCCAGCAGTTACGCGGGACAGGACTACGAGCAGTACTTC
CDR3aa: CASSYAGQDYEQYF

d_gene: -
j_gene: TRBJ2-7
v_gene: TRBV11-2
abundance: -
CDR3nt: TGTGCCAGCAGCTTAACCCACTACGAGCAGTACTTC
CDR3aa: CASSLTHYEQYF

d_gene: TRBD2
j_gene: TRBJ2-7
v_gene: TRBV9
abundance: -
CDR3nt: TGTGCCAGCAGCGTAGAGGGCGGGGGGCCGTTCGAGTACGAGCAGTACTTC
CDR3aa: CASSVEGGGPFEYEQYF

d_gene: -
j_gene: TRBJ2-1
v_gene: TRBV19
abundance: once
CDR3nt: TGTGCCAGTAGTATTGGTGGGCTTCCTAGCAATGAGCAGTTCTTC
CDR3aa: CASSIGGLPSNEQFF